The source of this TCR beta chain is a study of blood T cell repertoires in COVID-19. Overall study context: Samples taken during acute and convalescent COVID-19 were collected in the United States, Italy and Spain. T cells, B-cell-depleted T cells, or PBMCs supplied cDNA or gDNA.

Recruited during active infection, patients (from Seattle) were subsequently followed longitudinally. Under the authors' procedure: How many nucleated cells were present was estimated from reference gene primer amplification. Here immunoSEQ multiplex PCR was the method, and the copy in TCRdb shows in-frame clones only, minus some. The D gene and trimming were derived from the DNA, and the V and J assignments and clone size from that table. The repertoire has 150,000 to 200,000 clones, around 84% of them found once; the top ten carry under 6%. The V gene's germline CDR1 is LGHDT and CDR2 YNNKEL (reference sequence). This CDR3 is built from 17 residues. With V trimmed by 0 bases and J by 4 bases, 5 bases remained unmatched.

This clonotype originated in a woman in her 50s with COVID-19, enrolled during active disease. This sequence joins TRBV3-1 (or the pseudogene TRBV3-2) and TRBJ2-1, with TRBD2 matching over 11 bases. Specimen: peripheral blood. DNA for the CDR3: TGTGCCAGCAGCCAAGATGGGCTAGCGGGGGGTTACAATGAGCAGTTCTTC. Translated: CASSQDGLAGGYNEQFF.